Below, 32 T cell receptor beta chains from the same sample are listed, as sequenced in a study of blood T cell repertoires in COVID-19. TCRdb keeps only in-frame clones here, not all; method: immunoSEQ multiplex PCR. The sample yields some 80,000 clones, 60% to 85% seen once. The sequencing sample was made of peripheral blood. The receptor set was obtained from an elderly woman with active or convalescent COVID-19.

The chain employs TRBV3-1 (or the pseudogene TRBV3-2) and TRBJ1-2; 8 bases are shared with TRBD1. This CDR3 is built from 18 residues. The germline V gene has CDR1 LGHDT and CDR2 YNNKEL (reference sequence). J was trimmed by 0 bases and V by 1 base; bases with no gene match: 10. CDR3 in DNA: TGTGCCAGCAGCCAAGTTGTCGACAGGGGTAGGCCTAACTATGGCTACACCTTC. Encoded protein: CASSQVVDRGRPNYGYTF.

Written as DNA, the CDR3 is TGTGCCAGCAGCTCATGGGGGCGCGGGTCTTTTGCAGATACGCAGTATTTT. It specifies CASSSWGRGSFADTQYF. The genes are TRBV5-5 and TRBJ2-3, with D tentatively TRBD1 (6 bases). Germline assignment: CDR1 SGHKS and CDR2 YYEKEE (reference sequence). V lost 3 bases to trimming and J lost 4 bases, with 21 bases between them. This CDR3 has 17 amino acids.

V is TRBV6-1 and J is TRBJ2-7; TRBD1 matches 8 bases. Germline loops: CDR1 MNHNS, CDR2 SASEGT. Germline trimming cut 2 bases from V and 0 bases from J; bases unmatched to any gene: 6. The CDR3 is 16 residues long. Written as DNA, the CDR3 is TGTGCCAGCAGTGAATTCTGGACAGGGAGCTCCTACGAGCAGTACTTC. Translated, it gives CASSEFWTGSSYEQYF.

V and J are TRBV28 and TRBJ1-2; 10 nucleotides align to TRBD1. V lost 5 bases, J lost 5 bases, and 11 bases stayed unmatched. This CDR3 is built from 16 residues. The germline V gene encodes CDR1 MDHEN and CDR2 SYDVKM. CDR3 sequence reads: CASSRQGALNRYGYTF. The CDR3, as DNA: TGTGCCAGCAGTCGACAGGGGGCGTTGAATAGATATGGCTACACCTTC.

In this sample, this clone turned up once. The CDR3 DNA sequence: TGTGCCAGCTCATTATCCGGAGATACGCAGTATTTT. Its protein is CASSLSGDTQYF. This chain connects TRBV18 to TRBJ2-3; D is undetermined. The CDR3 runs to 12 residues. Trimming stripped 5 bases from V and 5 bases from J, with 8 bases between. Germline CDR1 and CDR2: KGHSH and LQKENI.

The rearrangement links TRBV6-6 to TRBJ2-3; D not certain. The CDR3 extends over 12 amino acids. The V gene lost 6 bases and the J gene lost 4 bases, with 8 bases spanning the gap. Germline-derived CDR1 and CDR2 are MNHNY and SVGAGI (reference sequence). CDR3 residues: CASRGAPDTQYF. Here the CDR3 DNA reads TGTGCCAGCAGGGGCGCCCCAGATACGCAGTATTTT.

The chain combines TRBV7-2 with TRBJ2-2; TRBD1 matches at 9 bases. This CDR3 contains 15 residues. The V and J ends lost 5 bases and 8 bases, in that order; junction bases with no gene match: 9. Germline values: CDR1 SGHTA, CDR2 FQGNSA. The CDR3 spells CASSESRTGVGELFF. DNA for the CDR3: TGTGCCAGCAGCGAAAGCCGGACAGGGGTTGGGGAGCTGTTTTTT.

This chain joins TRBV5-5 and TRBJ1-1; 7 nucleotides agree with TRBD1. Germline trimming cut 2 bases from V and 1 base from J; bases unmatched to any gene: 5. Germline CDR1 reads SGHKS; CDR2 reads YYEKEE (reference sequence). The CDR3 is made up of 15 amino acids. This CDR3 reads CASSLVGGGNTEAFF. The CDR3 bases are TGTGCCAGCAGCTTAGTAGGGGGCGGGAACACTGAAGCTTTCTTT.

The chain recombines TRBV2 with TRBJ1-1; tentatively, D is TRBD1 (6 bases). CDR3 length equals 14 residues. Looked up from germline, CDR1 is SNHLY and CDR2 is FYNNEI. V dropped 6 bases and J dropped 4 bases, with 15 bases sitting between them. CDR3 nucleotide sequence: TGTGCCAGCAGCTCACAGGGCCTTCCCACTGAAGCTTTCTTT. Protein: CASSSQGLPTEAFF.

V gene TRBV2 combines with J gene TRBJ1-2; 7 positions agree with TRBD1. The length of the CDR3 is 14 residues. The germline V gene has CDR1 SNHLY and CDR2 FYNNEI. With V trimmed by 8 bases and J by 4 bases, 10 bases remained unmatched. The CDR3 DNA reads TGTGCCAGCTCTACGGCAGGGGGGATCTATGGCTACACCTTC. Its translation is CASSTAGGIYGYTF.

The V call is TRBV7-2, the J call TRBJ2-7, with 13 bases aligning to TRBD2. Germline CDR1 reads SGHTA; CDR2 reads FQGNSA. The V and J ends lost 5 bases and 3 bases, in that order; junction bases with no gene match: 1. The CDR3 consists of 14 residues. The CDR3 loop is CASSGTSGNYEQYF. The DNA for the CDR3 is TGTGCCAGCAGCGGGACTAGCGGGAACTACGAGCAGTACTTC.

For the CDR3, the DNA is TGTGCCAGCAGCGGGGGTTTGGGGACCACAGCTTTCTTT. Protein sequence: CASSGGLGTTAFF. V gene TRBV2 combines with J gene TRBJ1-1; tentative D call: TRBD1 (5 bases). The germline gives CDR1 SNHLY, CDR2 FYNNEI. The CDR3 totals 13 residues. The V end lost 6 bases, the J end lost 10 bases, and 18 bases lay between the germline ends.

CDR3 protein: CASSEGGTTKKTLHF. The CDR3 DNA follows: TGTGCCAGCAGTGAAGGGGGGACAACCAAGAAAACCCTCCACTTT. The rearrangement joins TRBV6-1 to TRBJ1-6, with D tentatively TRBD1 (6 bases). This CDR3 has 15 amino acids. Germline lookup yields CDR1 MNHNS and CDR2 SASEGT. The germline V and J ends were trimmed by 1 base and 14 bases, with 18 bases remaining between them.

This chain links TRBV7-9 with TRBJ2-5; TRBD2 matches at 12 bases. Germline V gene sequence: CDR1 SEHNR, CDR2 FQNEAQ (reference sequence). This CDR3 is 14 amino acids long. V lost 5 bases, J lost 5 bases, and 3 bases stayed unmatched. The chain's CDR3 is CASSPGLAGETQYF. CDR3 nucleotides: TGTGCCAGCAGCCCCGGACTAGCGGGGGAGACCCAGTACTTC.

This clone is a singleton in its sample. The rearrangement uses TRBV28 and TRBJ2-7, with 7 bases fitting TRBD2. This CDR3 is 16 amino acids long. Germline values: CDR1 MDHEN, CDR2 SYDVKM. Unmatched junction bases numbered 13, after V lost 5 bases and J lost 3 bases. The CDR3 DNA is TGTGCCAGCAGTCCCGCTGGGGAGGGACGGAACTACGAGCAGTACTTC. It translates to CASSPAGEGRNYEQYF.

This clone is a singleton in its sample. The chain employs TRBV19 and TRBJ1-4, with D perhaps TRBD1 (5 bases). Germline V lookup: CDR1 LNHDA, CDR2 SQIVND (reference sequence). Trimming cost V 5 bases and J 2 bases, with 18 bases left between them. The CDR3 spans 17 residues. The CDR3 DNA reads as TGTGCCAGTAGTCAGCAAGCGCGGGGCGCGACTAATGAAAAACTGTTTTTT. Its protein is CASSQQARGATNEKLFF. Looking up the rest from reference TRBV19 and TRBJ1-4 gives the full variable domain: DGGITQSPKYLFRKEGQNVTLSCEQNLNHDAMYWYRQDPGQGLRLIYYSQIVNDFQKGDIAEGYSVSREKKESFPLTVTSAQKNPTAFYLCASSQQARGATNEKLFFGSGTQLSVL.

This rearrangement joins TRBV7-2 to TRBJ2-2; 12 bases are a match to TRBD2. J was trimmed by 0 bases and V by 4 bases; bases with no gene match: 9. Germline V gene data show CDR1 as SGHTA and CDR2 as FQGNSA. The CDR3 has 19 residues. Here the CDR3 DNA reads TGTGCCAGCAGCTCCAGACTAGCGGGGGCTACAACGAACACCGGGGAGCTGTTTTTT. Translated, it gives CASSSRLAGATTNTGELFF.

The CDR3 protein is CASSKPIRDRPSNQPQHF. In nucleotides, the CDR3 is TGTGCCAGCAGCAAGCCAATCCGGGACAGACCCAGCAATCAGCCCCAGCATTTT. The chain has TRBV21-1 and TRBJ1-5; the table's D call, TRBD1, was not checked against the DNA. TRBV21-1 is assigned pseudogene status. The CDR3 sequence is 18 residues long.

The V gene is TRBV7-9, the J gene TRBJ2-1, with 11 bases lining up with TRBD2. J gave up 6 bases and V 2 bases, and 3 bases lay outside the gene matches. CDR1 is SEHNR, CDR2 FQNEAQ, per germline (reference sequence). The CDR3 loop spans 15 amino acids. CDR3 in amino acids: CASSLLAGGINEQFF. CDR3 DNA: TGTGCCAGCAGCTTACTAGCGGGAGGTATCAATGAGCAGTTCTTC.

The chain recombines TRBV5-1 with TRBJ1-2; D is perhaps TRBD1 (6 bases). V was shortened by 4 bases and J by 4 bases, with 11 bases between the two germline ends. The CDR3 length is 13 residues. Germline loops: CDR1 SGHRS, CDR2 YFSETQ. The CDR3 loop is CASSMDSIYGYTF. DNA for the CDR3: TGCGCCAGCAGCATGGACAGCATCTATGGCTACACCTTC.

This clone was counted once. CDR3 protein: CASSIDLAGGYNEQFF. As DNA, the CDR3 is TGTGCCAGTAGTATCGATCTAGCGGGAGGGTACAATGAGCAGTTCTTC. J is TRBJ2-1 and V is TRBV19, with TRBD2 matching 12 bases. CDR3 size: 16 residues. Germline V gives CDR1 LNHDA, CDR2 SQIVND (reference sequence). The V gene end was trimmed by 3 bases and the J gene end by 4 bases; junction bases not matched to a gene: 4. Using reference TRBV19 and TRBJ2-1 for the parts outside the CDR3, the full variable domain is DGGITQSPKYLFRKEGQNVTLSCEQNLNHDAMYWYRQDPGQGLRLIYYSQIVNDFQKGDIAEGYSVSREKKESFPLTVTSAQKNPTAFYLCASSIDLAGGYNEQFFGPGTRLTVL.

CDR3 nucleotides: TGTGCCAGCAGTACCATACAGGCGATGAACACTGAAGCTTTCTTT. This encodes CASSTIQAMNTEAFF. The V and J genes are TRBV6-2 or TRBV6-3 and TRBJ1-1; tentatively, D is TRBD1 (5 bases). This CDR3 has 15 residues. The V end was cut by 5 bases, the J end by 0 bases, with 13 bases between. Germline V gives CDR1 MNHEY, CDR2 SVGEGT.

As DNA, the CDR3 is TGTGCCAGTACCCTCGGGGGGGCGGATACGCAGTATTTT. Residues: CASTLGGADTQYF. V usage is TRBV19 and J usage is TRBJ2-3; 8 nucleotides line up with TRBD2. CDR1 LNHDA and CDR2 SQIVND come from the germline V gene (reference sequence). The junction had 6 bases not matched to a gene; V was cut back by 7 bases and J by 6 bases. The CDR3 runs 13 residues.

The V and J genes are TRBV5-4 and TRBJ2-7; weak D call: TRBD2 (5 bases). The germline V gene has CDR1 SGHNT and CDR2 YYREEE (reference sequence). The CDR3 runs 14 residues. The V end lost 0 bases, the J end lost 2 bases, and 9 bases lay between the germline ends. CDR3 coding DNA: TGTGCCAGCAGCTTGGATCTAGCAACCTACGAGCAGTACTTC. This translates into CASSLDLATYEQYF.

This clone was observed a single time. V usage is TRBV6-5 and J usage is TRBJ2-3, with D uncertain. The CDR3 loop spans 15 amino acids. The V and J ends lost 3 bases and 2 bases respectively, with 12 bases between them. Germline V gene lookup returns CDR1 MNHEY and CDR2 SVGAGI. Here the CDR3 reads CASSYRYSYTDTQYF. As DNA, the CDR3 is TGTGCCAGCAGTTATCGTTACAGCTACACAGATACGCAGTATTTT.

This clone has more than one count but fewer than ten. CDR3 sequence: CASSLTSGRRVTQYF. CDR3 nucleotide sequence: TGTGCCAGCAGCCTGACTAGCGGGAGACGAGTTACGCAGTATTTT. The chain is built from TRBV28 and TRBJ2-3, with 12 positions matching TRBD2. This CDR3 contains 15 residues. V lost 6 bases to trimming and J lost 8 bases; unmatched junction nucleotides: 9. Germline V gene data show CDR1 as MDHEN and CDR2 as SYDVKM.

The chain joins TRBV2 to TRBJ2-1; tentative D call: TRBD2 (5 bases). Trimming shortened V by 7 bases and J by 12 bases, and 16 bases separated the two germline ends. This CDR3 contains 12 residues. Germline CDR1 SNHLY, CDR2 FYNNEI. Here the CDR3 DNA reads TGTGCCAGCAACCCAGAACCTAGCCGGCAGTTCTTC. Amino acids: CASNPEPSRQFF.

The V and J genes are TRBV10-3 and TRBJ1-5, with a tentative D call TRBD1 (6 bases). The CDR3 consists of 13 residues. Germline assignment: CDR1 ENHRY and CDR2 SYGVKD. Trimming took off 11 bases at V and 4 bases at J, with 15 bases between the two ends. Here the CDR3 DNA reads TGTGCCGTACAGGGTGTGGAGAATCAGCCCCAGCATTTT. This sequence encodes CAVQGVENQPQHF.

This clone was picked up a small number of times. For the CDR3, the DNA is TGCGCCAGCAGCTTTCCGACTAGCGGGAGTACTGGTGAGCAGTTCTTC. Translating it yields CASSFPTSGSTGEQFF. This chain connects TRBV5-1 to TRBJ2-1, with 12 bases lining up with TRBD2. Unmatched junction bases numbered 9, after V lost 2 bases and J lost 9 bases. CDR1 is SGHRS and CDR2 is YFSETQ in the germline V gene. The CDR3 has 16 amino acids.

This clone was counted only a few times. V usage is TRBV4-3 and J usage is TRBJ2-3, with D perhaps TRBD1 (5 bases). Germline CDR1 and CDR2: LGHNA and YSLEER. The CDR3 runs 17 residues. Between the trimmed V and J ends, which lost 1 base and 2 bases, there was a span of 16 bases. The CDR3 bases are TGCGCCAGCAGCCAAGGGACACAGATACCTTCCACAGATACGCAGTATTTT. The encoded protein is CASSQGTQIPSTDTQYF.

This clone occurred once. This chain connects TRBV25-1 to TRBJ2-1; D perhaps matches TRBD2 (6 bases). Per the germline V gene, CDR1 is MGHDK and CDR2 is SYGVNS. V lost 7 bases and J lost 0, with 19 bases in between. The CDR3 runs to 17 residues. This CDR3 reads CASIMVFETSSYNEQFF. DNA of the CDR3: TGTGCCAGCATAATGGTTTTTGAGACTAGCTCCTACAATGAGCAGTTCTTC.

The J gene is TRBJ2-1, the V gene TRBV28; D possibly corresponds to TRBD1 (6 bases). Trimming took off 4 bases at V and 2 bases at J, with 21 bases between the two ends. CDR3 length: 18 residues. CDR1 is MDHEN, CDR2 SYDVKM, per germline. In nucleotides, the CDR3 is TGTGCCAGCAGTTCCCCCCCTACAGGGTCTGGAGCCTACAATGAGCAGTTCTTC. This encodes CASSSPPTGSGAYNEQFF.